This TCR beta chain derives from a study of T cell changes during pregnancy in multiple sclerosis. This CDR3 region has 16 residues. The V gene lost 4 bases and the J gene lost 0 bases, with 16 bases spanning the gap. Germline CDR1 and CDR2: MGHRA and YSYEKL. Profiling relied on immunoSEQ multiplex PCR, and the TCRdb table lists in-frame clones only, not all of them. The sample has about 59,000 clones, more than 85% seen once. This rearrangement joins TRBV4-1 to TRBJ2-7; D is unclear. The clonotype comes from a female donor with multiple sclerosis, enrolled in a pregnancy study. The sequencing used CD8+ T cells from peripheral blood mononuclear cells, collected in the third trimester of pregnancy. As DNA, the CDR3 is TGCGCCAGCAGCCTCTTGACTCCGGAGAGCTCCTACGAGCAGTACTTC. Protein: CASSLLTPESSYEQYF.